This entry lists 13 T cell receptor beta chains sequenced from one sample in a study of identical twins. TCRdb processed the 5' RACE reads anew with MiXCR; each CDR3 protein has one entry. Of under 300,000 distinct CDR3 sequences listed, roughly 13% are singletons. The same data also went into a second study, on yellow fever vaccine responses in identical twins.

The source material was memory (CD45RO+) T cells sorted from blood. The origin of the receptors is a woman between 18 and 29 years old in good health.

At least ten counts were recorded for this clonotype. The genes are TRBV29-1 and TRBJ2-2; no reliable D call. V lost 3 bases and J lost 7, with 12 bases in between. The CDR3 spans 13 residues. Germline loops: CDR1 SQVTM, CDR2 ANQGSEA. The CDR3 is CSVDGRKGGELFF. The CDR3 DNA sequence: TGCAGCGTTGATGGGCGTAAAGGCGGGGAGCTGTTTTTT.

This clonotype was counted at least ten times. This rearrangement joins TRBV27 to TRBJ2-5; tentative D call: TRBD2 (5 bases). Trimming left V 6 bases short and J 4 bases short, with 9 bases between. This CDR3 has 12 amino acids. From germline, CDR1 is MNHEY and CDR2 SMNVEV (reference sequence). CDR3 amino acids: CASSLSGETQYF. Here the CDR3 DNA reads TGTGCCAGCAGCTTAAGCGGAGAGACCCAGTACTTC.

The V call is TRBV27, the J call TRBJ1-1; 8 bases are shared with TRBD1. The CDR3 consists of 18 residues. Germline V gene lookup returns CDR1 MNHEY and CDR2 SMNVEV (reference sequence). J lost 9 bases, V lost 5 bases, and 23 bases had no gene match. This chain's CDR3 is CASSKITQGAAQKPKAFF. CDR3 nucleotide sequence: TGTGCCAGCAGTAAAATCACCCAGGGGGCAGCACAGAAACCAAAAGCTTTCTTT.

The chain couples TRBV2 to TRBJ1-1, with D unresolved. The CDR3 is 14 residues long. The germline V and J ends were trimmed by 6 bases and 3 bases, with 14 bases remaining between them. Germline CDR1 reads SNHLY; CDR2 reads FYNNEI. The CDR3 DNA sequence: TGTGCCAGCAGGGAGGCGGGGTGGGACACTGAAGCTTTCTTT. It specifies CASREAGWDTEAFF.

This clonotype was detected only a few times. CDR3 loop: CASSQLETGGFNEQFF. As DNA, the CDR3 is TGTGCCAGCAGCCAACTCGAGACAGGGGGTTTCAATGAGCAGTTCTTC. The V gene is TRBV16, the J gene TRBJ2-1, with 9 bases aligning to TRBD1. The CDR3 is 16 amino acids. Germline lookup yields CDR1 KGHSY and CDR2 FQNENV. Trimming at V came to 2 bases and at J to 6 bases, leaving 8 bases not matched to a gene.

V and J are TRBV20-1 and TRBJ2-1; D is possibly TRBD1 (5 bases). Germline-derived CDR1 and CDR2 are DFQATT and SNEGSKA (reference sequence). CDR3 length: 15 residues. Between the trimmed V and J ends, which lost 4 bases and 7 bases, there was a span of 20 bases. CDR3 DNA sequence: TGCAGTGCTAACACCAGGGTTTCCAAGGGGAATGAGCAGTTCTTC. This sequence encodes CSANTRVSKGNEQFF.

This clonotype occurred a few times. The chain has TRBV6-5 and TRBJ2-1; 13 bases are shared with TRBD2. The J segment lost 6 bases and the V segment lost 4 bases, leaving 9 bases of the junction unmatched. The CDR3 contains 17 residues. Germline V lookup: CDR1 MNHEY, CDR2 SVGAGI. In DNA form, the CDR3 reads TGTGCCAGCAGTTCCCCCTCGGGACTAGCGGGAACCAATGAGCAGTTCTTC. Its protein product is CASSSPSGLAGTNEQFF.

This clonotype was counted many times. V and J are TRBV20-1 and TRBJ2-1; D not certain. V lost 0 bases and J 12 bases, leaving 12 bases between the germline ends. The CDR3 totals 12 residues. The germline CDR1 and CDR2 sequences are DFQATT and SNEGSKA (reference sequence). CDR3 sequence (DNA): TGCAGTGCTAGAGAGAATTCCGTCGGGCAGTTCTTC. This gives the protein CSARENSVGQFF.

The chain links TRBV3-1 to TRBJ2-1; 7 bases are a match to TRBD2. The CDR3 is 15 residues long. Germline values: CDR1 LGHDT, CDR2 YNNKEL (reference sequence). V dropped 3 bases and J dropped 8; count of bases not matched to a gene: 10. The CDR3 loop is CASSQGGEGRDEQFF. The CDR3, as DNA: TGTGCCAGCAGCCAGGGGGGGGAGGGGAGAGATGAGCAGTTCTTC.

This clonotype came up a few times. The genes are TRBV24-1 and TRBJ2-1, with D hard to call. CDR3 length equals 15 residues. Trimming took 3 bases from V and 4 from J, leaving 12 bases between them. Germline V CDR1 and CDR2: KGHDR, SFDVKD. The CDR3: CATSDALGEYNEQFF. The CDR3 DNA sequence: TGTGCCACCAGTGATGCTTTGGGCGAATACAATGAGCAGTTCTTC.

The chain joins TRBV24-1 to TRBJ2-1; 12 nucleotides line up with TRBD2. Germline CDR1 and CDR2: KGHDR and SFDVKD. The CDR3 covers 16 residues. The V segment lost 2 bases and the J segment 8 bases; nucleotides outside the gene matches: 6. The CDR3 coding sequence is TGTGCCACCAGTGATTCTCTAGCGGGGGGGCCAGATGAGCAGTTCTTC. Translating gives CATSDSLAGGPDEQFF.

This clonotype was seen many times. The chain combines TRBV5-1 with TRBJ2-2; D remains unclear. The CDR3 is 15 amino acids. V was pared by 7 bases and J by 0 bases, with 13 bases between. In germline, CDR1 is SGHRS, CDR2 YFSETQ. Written as DNA, the CDR3 is TGCGCCAGCGGACCCATGACCACGAACACCGGGGAGCTGTTTTTT. Protein product: CASGPMTTNTGELFF.

This clonotype has a handful of counts. V and J are TRBV7-2 and TRBJ2-5; D possibly uses TRBD1 or TRBD2 (5 bases each). The germline gives CDR1 SGHTA, CDR2 FQGNSA. CDR3 length: 17 amino acids. V was trimmed by 3 bases and J by 2 bases, leaving 19 bases between them. The CDR3 DNA sequence: TGTGCCAGCAGCTTCCAATTGGGGCAGGGACGACAAGAGACCCAGTACTTC. Its protein is CASSFQLGQGRQETQYF. The full variable domain, in which reference TRBV7-2 and TRBJ2-5 provide the parts outside the CDR3, is GAGVSQSPSNKVTEKGKDVELRCDPISGHTALYWYRQSLGQGLEFLIYFQGNSAPDKSGLPSDRFSAERTGGSVSTLTIQRTQQEDSAVYLCASSFQLGQGRQETQYFGPGTRLLVL.